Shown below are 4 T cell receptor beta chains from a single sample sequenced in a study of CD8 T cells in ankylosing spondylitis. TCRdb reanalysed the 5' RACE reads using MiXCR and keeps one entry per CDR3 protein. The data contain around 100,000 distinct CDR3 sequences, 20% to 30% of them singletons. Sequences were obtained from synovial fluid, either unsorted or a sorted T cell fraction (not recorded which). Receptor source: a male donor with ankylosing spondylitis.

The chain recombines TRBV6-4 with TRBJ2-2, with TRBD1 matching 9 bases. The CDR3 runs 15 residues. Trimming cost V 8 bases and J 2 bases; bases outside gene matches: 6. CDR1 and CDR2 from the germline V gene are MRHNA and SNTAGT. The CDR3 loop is CASAPGQGNTGELFF. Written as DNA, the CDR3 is TGTGCCAGCGCTCCGGGACAGGGAAACACCGGGGAGCTGTTTTTT.

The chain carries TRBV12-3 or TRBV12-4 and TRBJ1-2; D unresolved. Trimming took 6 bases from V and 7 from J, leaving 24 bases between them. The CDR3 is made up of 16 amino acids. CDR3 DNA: TGTGCCAGCAGCGTACAGTCGCCGCGAACCTATGGTGGCTACACCTTC. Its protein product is CASSVQSPRTYGGYTF.

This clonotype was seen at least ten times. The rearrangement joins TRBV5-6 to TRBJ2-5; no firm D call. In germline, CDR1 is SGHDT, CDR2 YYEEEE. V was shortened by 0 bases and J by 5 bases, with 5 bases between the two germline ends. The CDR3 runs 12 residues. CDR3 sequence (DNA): TGTGCCAGCAGCTTGGGACGGGAGACCCAGTACTTC. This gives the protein CASSLGRETQYF.

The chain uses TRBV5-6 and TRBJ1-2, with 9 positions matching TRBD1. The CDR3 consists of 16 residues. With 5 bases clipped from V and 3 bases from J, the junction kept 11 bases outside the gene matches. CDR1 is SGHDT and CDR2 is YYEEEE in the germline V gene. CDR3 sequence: CASSRWGTGPYYGYTF. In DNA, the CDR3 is TGTGCCAGCAGTCGGTGGGGGACAGGGCCGTACTATGGCTACACCTTC.